This T cell receptor beta chain emerged from a study of T cell responses to AZD1222 COVID-19 vaccine. Repertoires were generated with immunoSEQ multiplex PCR, while TCRdb's copy carries only in-frame clones and drops some. The table records 95,000 to 150,000 clones, about 90% of them present only once. Germline V CDR1 and CDR2: WSHSY, SAAADI. J gave up 6 bases and V 5 bases, and 7 bases lay outside the gene matches. CDR3 length: 15 amino acids. The receptor's source is an adult in good health. The V call is TRBV10-2, the J call TRBJ2-4; TRBD1 agrees at 10 bases. The sample here was peripheral blood, taken on day 0 of AZD1222 vaccination. The CDR3 region has the DNA TGCGCCAGCAGTCCCGGGACAGGGGACAGAAACATTCAGTACTTC. Protein: CASSPGTGDRNIQYF.